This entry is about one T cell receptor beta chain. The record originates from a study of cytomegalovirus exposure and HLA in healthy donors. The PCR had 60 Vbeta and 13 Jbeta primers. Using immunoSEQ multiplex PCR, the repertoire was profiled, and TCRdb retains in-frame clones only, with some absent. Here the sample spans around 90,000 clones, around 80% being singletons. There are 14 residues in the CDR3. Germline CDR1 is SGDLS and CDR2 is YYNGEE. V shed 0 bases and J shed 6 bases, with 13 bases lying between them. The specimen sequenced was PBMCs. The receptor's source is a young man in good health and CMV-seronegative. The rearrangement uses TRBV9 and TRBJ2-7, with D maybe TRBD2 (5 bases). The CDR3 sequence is CASSVGTRGSEQYF. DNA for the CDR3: TGTGCCAGCAGCGTAGGAACTCGGGGATCCGAGCAGTACTTC.